One and the same sample provided the 15 T cell receptor beta chains below, sequenced in a study of blood T cell repertoires in COVID-19. Assay used: immunoSEQ multiplex PCR; TCRdb lists only in-frame clones, some missing. This sample yields about 110,000 clones, of which approximately 80% are seen a single time; approximately 15% belongs to the top ten. Sequencing was performed on peripheral blood. The origin of the receptors is an elderly woman with acute or convalescent COVID-19.

The rearrangement joins TRBV5-6 to TRBJ2-5; 10 bases are a match to TRBD2. Looked up from germline, CDR1 is SGHDT and CDR2 is YYEEEE. The CDR3 spans 15 residues. The ends lost 4 bases at V and 4 bases at J; junction bases unmatched: 7. CDR3 sequence (DNA): TGTGCCAGCAGCGAGAGCGGGAGGGCCGGAGAGACCCAGTACTTC. Protein product: CASSESGRAGETQYF.

As concerns this clone: The sample has other DNA sequences that encode this CDR3 too. The chain is built from TRBV5-5 and TRBJ1-3; D uncertain. V was clipped by 3 bases and J by 2 bases, with 9 bases between them. The CDR3 runs 14 residues. Germline V gene sequence: CDR1 SGHKS, CDR2 YYEKEE (reference sequence). CDR3 sequence: CASSSGGAGNTIYF. CDR3 in DNA: TGTGCCAGCAGCTCTGGCGGGGCTGGAAACACCATATATTTT.

The chain employs TRBV7-8 and TRBJ1-6; perhaps TRBD1 as D (5 bases). The V and J ends lost 0 bases and 9 bases respectively, with 12 bases between them. The germline V gene has CDR1 SGHVS and CDR2 FQNEAQ. The CDR3 has 15 residues. The CDR3 DNA reads as TGTGCCAGCAGCTTAGCAGCAGGGTACGGTTCACCCCTCCACTTT. Its translation is CASSLAAGYGSPLHF.

The chain links TRBV15 to TRBJ2-5, with TRBD1 matching over 10 bases. This CDR3 comprises 16 residues. Germline CDR1 is LNHNV and CDR2 is YYDKDF (reference sequence). Unmatched junction bases numbered 9, after V lost 3 bases and J lost 5 bases. As DNA, the CDR3 is TGTGCCACCAGCAGGGGGTCGGGACAGGGGACGGAGACCCAGTACTTC. Its protein is CATSRGSGQGTETQYF.

In its sample, this clone was seen once. This chain joins TRBV9 and TRBJ2-1, with D unresolved. This CDR3 is 11 amino acids long. Trimming removed 3 bases from V and 6 bases from J, with 4 bases in between. The germline V gene has CDR1 SGDLS and CDR2 YYNGEE. In DNA form, the CDR3 reads TGTGCCAGCAGCGGTAGCAATGAGCAGTTCTTC. Protein sequence: CASSGSNEQFF.

The rearrangement links TRBV6-5 to TRBJ2-3, with a possible D match to TRBD2 (7 bases). Germline-derived CDR1 and CDR2 are MNHEY and SVGAGI. This CDR3 has 15 amino acids. Trimming stripped 2 bases from V and 4 bases from J, with 13 bases between. In nucleotides, the CDR3 is TGTGCCAGCAGTTACGGGGGCGGGAGATCAGATACGCAGTATTTT. This encodes CASSYGGGRSDTQYF.

This chain links TRBV15 with TRBJ1-3; no clear D. The CDR3 has 15 amino acids. The V end lost 5 bases, the J end lost 3 bases, and 14 bases lay between the germline ends. Germline values: CDR1 LNHNV, CDR2 YYDKDF (reference sequence). The CDR3 DNA sequence: TGTGCCACCAGCCCAGTGGAGGATATTGGAAACACCATATATTTT. This codes for CATSPVEDIGNTIYF.

The gene calls are TRBV29-1 and TRBJ1-5; 8 nucleotides align to TRBD1. Trimming removed 5 bases from V and 5 bases from J; junction bases left unmatched: 5. The CDR3 loop spans 13 amino acids. CDR1 SQVTM and CDR2 ANQGSEA come from the germline V gene. CDR3 sequence: CSVIIQGDQPQHF. Here the CDR3 DNA reads TGCAGCGTTATAATACAGGGGGATCAGCCCCAGCATTTT. The full variable domain, its missing parts supplied by reference TRBV29-1 and TRBJ1-5, is SAVISQKPSRDICQRGTSLTIQCQVDSQVTMMFWYRQQPGQSLTLIATANQGSEATYESGFVIDKFPISRPNLTFSTLTVSNMSPEDSSIYLCSVIIQGDQPQHFGDGTRLSIL.

J is TRBJ1-2 and V is TRBV4-1; no clear D. From germline, CDR1 is MGHRA and CDR2 YSYEKL. The CDR3 spans 15 residues. Trimming cost V 1 base and J 2 bases, with 11 bases left between them. CDR3 in DNA: TGCGCCAGCAGCCAAGCAGGAACCGTAAACTATGGCTACACCTTC. Translated, it gives CASSQAGTVNYGYTF.

The chain recombines TRBV7-8 with TRBJ2-7, with 10 bases matching TRBD1. Germline V CDR1 and CDR2: SGHVS, FQNEAQ. V dropped 3 bases and J dropped 0; count of bases not matched to a gene: 2. The CDR3 has 15 amino acids. The CDR3 nucleotides are TGTGCCAGCAGCTTCGGACAGGGGGGCTCCTACGAGCAGTACGTC. Translated: CASSFGQGGSYEQYV.

This clone has at least ten counts. The chain carries TRBV7-9 and TRBJ2-1, with D possibly TRBD2 on 6 matching bases. Germline V gives CDR1 SEHNR, CDR2 FQNEAQ (reference sequence). The CDR3 runs to 15 residues. V dropped 1 base and J dropped 9 bases, with 16 bases sitting between them. CDR3 protein: CASSLGGIGVSEQFF. Here the CDR3 DNA reads TGTGCCAGCAGCTTAGGCGGGATAGGGGTGAGTGAGCAGTTCTTC.

The chain links TRBV5-1 to TRBJ1-2; 12 bases line up with TRBD1. Germline values: CDR1 SGHRS, CDR2 YFSETQ. The V and J ends lost 2 bases and 8 bases, in that order; junction bases with no gene match: 13. CDR3 size: 17 residues. The CDR3 DNA follows: TGCGCCAGCAGCTTCGACACCGGGACAGGGGGCTTCAGCGGCTACACCTTC. It translates to CASSFDTGTGGFSGYTF.

In its sample, this clone was seen once. V gene TRBV7-2 combines with J gene TRBJ2-5, with D possibly matching TRBD1 (7 bases). With 2 bases removed from V and 4 bases from J, the gap between germline ends came to 11 bases. Germline CDR1 reads SGHTA; CDR2 reads FQGNSA. CDR3 size: 14 residues. CDR3 in DNA: TGTGCCAGCAGCTTACAGGGGGGCGCAGAGACCCAGTACTTC. As protein: CASSLQGGAETQYF.

This clone appeared a single time. V and J are TRBV6-5 and TRBJ2-1; D is possibly TRBD1 (5 bases). The germline V gene encodes CDR1 MNHEY and CDR2 SVGAGI. This CDR3 has 15 amino acids. Trimming took 7 bases from V and 0 from J, leaving 13 bases between them. This CDR3 is CASNPRASSYNEQFF. The CDR3 DNA is TGTGCCAGCAATCCCAGGGCCAGCTCCTACAATGAGCAGTTCTTC.

This chain uses TRBV7-2 with TRBJ1-6; TRBD1 agrees at 10 bases. The CDR3 extends over 14 amino acids. Per the germline V gene, CDR1 is SGHTA and CDR2 is FQGNSA. The V segment lost 5 bases and the J segment 10 bases; nucleotides outside the gene matches: 5. The CDR3 bases are TGTGCCAGCAGCCCGGGACAGGGGCGCTCACCCCTCCACTTT. It specifies CASSPGQGRSPLHF.